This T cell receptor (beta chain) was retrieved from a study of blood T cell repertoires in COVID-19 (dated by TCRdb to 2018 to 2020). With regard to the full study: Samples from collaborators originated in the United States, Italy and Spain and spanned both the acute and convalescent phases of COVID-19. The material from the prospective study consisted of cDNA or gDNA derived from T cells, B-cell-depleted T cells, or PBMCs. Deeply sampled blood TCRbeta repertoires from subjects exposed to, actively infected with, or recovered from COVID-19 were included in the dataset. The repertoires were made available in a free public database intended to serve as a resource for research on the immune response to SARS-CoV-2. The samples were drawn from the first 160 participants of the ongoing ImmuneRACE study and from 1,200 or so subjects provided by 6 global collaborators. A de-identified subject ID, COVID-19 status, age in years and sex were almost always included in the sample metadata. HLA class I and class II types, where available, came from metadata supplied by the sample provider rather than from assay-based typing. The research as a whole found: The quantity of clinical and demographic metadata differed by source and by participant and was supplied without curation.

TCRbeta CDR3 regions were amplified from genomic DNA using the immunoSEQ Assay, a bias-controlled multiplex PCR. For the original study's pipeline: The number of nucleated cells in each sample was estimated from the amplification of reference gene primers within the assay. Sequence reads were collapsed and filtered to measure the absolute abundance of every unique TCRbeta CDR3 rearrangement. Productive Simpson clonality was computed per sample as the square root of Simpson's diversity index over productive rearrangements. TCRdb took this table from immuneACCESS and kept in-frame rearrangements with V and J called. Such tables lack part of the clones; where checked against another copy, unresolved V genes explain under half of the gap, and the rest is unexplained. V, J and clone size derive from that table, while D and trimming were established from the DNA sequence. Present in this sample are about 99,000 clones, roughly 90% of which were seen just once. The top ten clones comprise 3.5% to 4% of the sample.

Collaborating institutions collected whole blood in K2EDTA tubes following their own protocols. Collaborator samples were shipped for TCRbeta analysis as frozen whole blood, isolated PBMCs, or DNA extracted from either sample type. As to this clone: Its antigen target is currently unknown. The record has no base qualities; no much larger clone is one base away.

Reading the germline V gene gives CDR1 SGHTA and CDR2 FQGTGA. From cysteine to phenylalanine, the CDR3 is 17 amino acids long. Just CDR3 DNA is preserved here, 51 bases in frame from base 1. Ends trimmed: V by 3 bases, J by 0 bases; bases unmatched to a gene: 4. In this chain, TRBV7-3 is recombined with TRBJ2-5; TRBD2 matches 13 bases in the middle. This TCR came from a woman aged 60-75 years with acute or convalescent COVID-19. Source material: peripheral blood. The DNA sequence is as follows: TGTGCCAGCAGCTTCACCGGGACTAGCGGGAACCAAGAGACCCAGTACTTC. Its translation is CASSFTGTSGNQETQYF.